This T cell receptor beta chain stems from a study of T cell changes during pregnancy in multiple sclerosis. Clones were sequenced by immunoSEQ multiplex PCR, and TCRdb holds only the in-frame ones, with some missing. There are around 47,000 clones in the sample; approximately 94% occur only once, and roughly 4.7% lies in the top ten. The CDR3 spans 14 residues. Germline-derived CDR1 and CDR2 are SGHRS and YFSETQ. Germline trimming cut 0 bases from V and 8 bases from J; bases unmatched to any gene: 5. The sample in question was CD8+ T cells from peripheral blood mononuclear cells, obtained in the first trimester of pregnancy. The genes are TRBV5-1 and TRBJ2-1; TRBD2 agrees at 7 bases. This clonotype was obtained from a female donor with multiple sclerosis, enrolled in a pregnancy study. The CDR3 here is CASSLDGLEDEQFF. The CDR3 DNA follows: TGCGCCAGCAGCTTGGACGGACTAGAGGATGAGCAGTTCTTC.